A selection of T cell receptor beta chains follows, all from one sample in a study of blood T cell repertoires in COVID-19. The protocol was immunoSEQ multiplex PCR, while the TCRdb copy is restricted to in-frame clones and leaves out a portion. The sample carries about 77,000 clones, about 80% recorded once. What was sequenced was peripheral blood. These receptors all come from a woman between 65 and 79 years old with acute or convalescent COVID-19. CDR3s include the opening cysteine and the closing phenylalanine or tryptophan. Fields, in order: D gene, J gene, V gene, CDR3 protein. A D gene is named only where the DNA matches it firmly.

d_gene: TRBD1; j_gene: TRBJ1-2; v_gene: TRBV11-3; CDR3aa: CASSLAGGSNYGYTF
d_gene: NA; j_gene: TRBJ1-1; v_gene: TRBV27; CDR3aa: CASSPRGMTEAFF
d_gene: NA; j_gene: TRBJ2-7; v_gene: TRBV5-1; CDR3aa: CASSIAGALSYEQYF
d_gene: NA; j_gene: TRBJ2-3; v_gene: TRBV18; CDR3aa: CASSPSHRAGADTQYF
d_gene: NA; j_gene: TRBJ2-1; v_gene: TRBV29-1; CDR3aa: CSVNGGSSYNEQFF
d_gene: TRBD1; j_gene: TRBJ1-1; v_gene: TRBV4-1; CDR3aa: CASSQEPGGLTEAFF
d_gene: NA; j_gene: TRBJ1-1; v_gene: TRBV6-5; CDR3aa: CASSYGSTEAFF
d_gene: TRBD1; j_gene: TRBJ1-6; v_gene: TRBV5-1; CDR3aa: CASSLAGTGPGNSPLHF
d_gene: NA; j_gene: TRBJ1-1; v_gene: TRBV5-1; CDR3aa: CASSPGQYTEAFF
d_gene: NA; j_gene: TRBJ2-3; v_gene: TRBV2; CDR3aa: CASSPRGGETDTQYF
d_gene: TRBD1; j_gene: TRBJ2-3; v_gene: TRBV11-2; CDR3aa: CASSFPTGVGVDTQYF
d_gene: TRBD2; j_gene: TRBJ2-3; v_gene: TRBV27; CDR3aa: CASSPVDSGGDTDTQYF
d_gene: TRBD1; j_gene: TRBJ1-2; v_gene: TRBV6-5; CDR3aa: CASSYIGTANYGYTF
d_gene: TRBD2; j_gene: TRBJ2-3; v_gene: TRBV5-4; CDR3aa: CASSLVGGGLSDTQYF
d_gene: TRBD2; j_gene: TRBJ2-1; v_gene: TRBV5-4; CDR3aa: CASSLALAANEQFF
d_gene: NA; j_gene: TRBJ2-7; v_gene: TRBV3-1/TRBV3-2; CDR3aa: CASSQDQGYEQYF
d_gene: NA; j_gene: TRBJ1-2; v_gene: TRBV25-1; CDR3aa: CASSDPGANYGYTF
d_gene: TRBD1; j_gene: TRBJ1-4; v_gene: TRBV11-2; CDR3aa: CASSPPGQGPEKLFF
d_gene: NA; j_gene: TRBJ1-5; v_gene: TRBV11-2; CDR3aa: CASTTSQGAPDNQPQHF
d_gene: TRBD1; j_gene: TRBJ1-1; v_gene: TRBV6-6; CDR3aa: CASSSGQPGTEAFF
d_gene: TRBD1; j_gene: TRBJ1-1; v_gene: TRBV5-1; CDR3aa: CASSLTGRTEAFF
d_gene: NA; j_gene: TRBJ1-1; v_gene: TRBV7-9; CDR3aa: CASTSPGGVGNTEAFF
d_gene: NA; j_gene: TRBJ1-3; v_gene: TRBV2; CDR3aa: CASLGRSGNTIYF
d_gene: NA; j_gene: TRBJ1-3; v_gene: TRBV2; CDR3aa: CASSPQFSGNTIYF
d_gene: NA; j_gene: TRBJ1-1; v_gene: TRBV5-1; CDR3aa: CASSLLEGTEAFF
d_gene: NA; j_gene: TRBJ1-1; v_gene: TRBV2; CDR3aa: CASSQGMNTEAFF
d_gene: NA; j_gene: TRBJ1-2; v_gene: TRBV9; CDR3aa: CASSPSPEGTNYGYTF
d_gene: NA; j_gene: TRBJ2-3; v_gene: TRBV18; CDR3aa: CASSPLRWDTQYF
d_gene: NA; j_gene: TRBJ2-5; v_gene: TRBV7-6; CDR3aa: CASSPGVGTRIQETQYF
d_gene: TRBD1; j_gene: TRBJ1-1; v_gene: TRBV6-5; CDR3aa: CASIGQVNTEAFF
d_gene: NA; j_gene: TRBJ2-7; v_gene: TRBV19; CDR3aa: CASSHEQGIYEQYF
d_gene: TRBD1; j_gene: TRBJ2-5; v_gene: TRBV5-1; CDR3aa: CASSKGQEQETQYF
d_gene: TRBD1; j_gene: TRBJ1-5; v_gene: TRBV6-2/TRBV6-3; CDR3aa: CASSPEGANQPQHF
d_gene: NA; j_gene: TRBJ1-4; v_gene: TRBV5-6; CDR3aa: CASSFAGPNEKLFF
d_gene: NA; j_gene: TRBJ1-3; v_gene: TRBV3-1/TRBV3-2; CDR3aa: CASSQDTFTGLSGNTIYF
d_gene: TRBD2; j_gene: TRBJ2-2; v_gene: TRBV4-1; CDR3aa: CASSQVALRLAGTSGTGELFF
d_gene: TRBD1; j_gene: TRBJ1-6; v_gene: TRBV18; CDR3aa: CASSPRQGENSPLHF
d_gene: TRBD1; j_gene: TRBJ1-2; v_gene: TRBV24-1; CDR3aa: CATSEPDRVGHGYTF
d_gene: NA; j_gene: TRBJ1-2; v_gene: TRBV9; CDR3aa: CASSRRDTNYGYTF
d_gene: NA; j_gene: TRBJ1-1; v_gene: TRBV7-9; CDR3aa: CASRHTGPEAFF
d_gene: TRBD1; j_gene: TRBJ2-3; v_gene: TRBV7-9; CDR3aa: CASSLLPGQGTTDTQYF
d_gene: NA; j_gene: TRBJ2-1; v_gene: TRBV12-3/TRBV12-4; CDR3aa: CASSLVRSVQFF
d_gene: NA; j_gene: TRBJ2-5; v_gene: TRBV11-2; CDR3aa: CASSLLRTVGETQYF
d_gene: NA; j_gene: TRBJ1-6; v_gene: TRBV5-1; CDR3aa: CASSLGSQSSYNSPLHF
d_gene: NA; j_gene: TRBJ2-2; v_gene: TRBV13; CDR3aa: CASRRAGNTGELFF
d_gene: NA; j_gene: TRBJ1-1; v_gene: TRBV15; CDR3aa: CATSTRNRLKAFF